This entry lists 27 T cell receptor beta chains sequenced from one sample in a study of regulatory T cells in long-lasting Graves disease. In building TCR beta libraries, iRepertoire HTBI primers were used together with Arm-PCR of CDR3 regions. TCRdb itself ran the multiplex PCR reads through MiXCR, one entry per CDR3 protein. The sample holds 350,000 to 450,000 distinct CDR3 sequences, approximately 12% seen once. Time point indicated: newly diagnosed GD, antithyroid drugs for less than 3 months. RNA from PBMCs was the source of the TCR library. The same sample was also studied in work on T cells in Graves' hyperthyroidism and ophthalmopathy.

The sequencing used peripheral blood mononuclear cells (PBMCs), collected at new diagnosis, from a patient treated with antithyroid drugs. Every receptor here comes from a young woman with Graves disease.

Many counts were recorded for this clonotype. The chain links TRBV11-3 to TRBJ2-7; 9 nucleotides line up with TRBD1. Germline trimming cut 5 bases from V and 0 bases from J; bases unmatched to any gene: 8. Germline assignment: CDR1 SGHNT and CDR2 YENEEA. The CDR3 length is 16 residues. CDR3 sequence (DNA): TGTGCCAGCAGCGAGGGACAGGGCAAAAGCTCCTACGAGCAGTACGTC. Its translation is CASSEGQGKSSYEQYV.

This clonotype was detected ten times or more. The V call is TRBV7-3, the J call TRBJ1-1; D not resolved. V was pared by 2 bases and J by 1 base, with 8 bases between. The CDR3 runs 14 residues. CDR1 is SGHTA, CDR2 FQGTGA, per germline. In nucleotides, the CDR3 is TGTGCCAGCAGCTTAGGTCCAGGGAACACTGAAGCTTTCTTT. It translates to CASSLGPGNTEAFF.

J is TRBJ1-5 and V is TRBV4-2, with D unclear. CDR3 length: 15 amino acids. Deletions cut 1 base from V and 3 bases from J, with 10 bases between. Germline loops: CDR1 LGHNA, CDR2 YNFKEQ. The CDR3 reads CASSQVAGNNQPQHF. DNA for the CDR3: TGTGCCAGCAGCCAAGTGGCGGGCAACAATCAGCCCCAGCATTTT.

In this sample, this clonotype turned up a few times. The CDR3 loop is CASKTSSGGEKLFF. In nucleotides, the CDR3 is TGTGCCAGCAAAACTTCTAGTGGGGGTGAAAAACTGTTTTTT. The rearrangement links TRBV7-9 to TRBJ1-4, with a possible D match to TRBD1 (5 bases). This CDR3 has 14 amino acids. Looked up from germline, CDR1 is SEHNR and CDR2 is FQNEAQ (reference sequence). Trimming stripped 7 bases from V and 7 bases from J, with 16 bases between.

A few counts support this clonotype. The chain recombines TRBV19 with TRBJ2-6; D remains ambiguous. The CDR3 runs 16 residues. Trimming took off 5 bases at V and 2 bases at J, with 13 bases between the two ends. CDR1 is LNHDA and CDR2 is SQIVND in the germline V gene (reference sequence). DNA of the CDR3: TGTGCCAGTAGTCAACCCAAGGCGACTGGGGCCAACGTCCTGACTTTC. This translates into CASSQPKATGANVLTF.

This clonotype has ten or more counts. The rearrangement joins TRBV2 to TRBJ2-1; possible D gene TRBD2, 5 bases. The CDR3 loop spans 15 amino acids. Germline V gives CDR1 SNHLY, CDR2 FYNNEI. V was clipped by 3 bases and J by 7 bases, with 16 bases between them. CDR3 sequence: CASSDGAAGENEQFF. The CDR3 nucleotides are TGTGCCAGCAGTGATGGAGCGGCCGGGGAGAATGAGCAGTTCTTC.

The CDR3 DNA is TGTGCCAGCAGCTCCTTTGCTAATCGGGAGACCCAGTACTTC. Translation: CASSSFANRETQYF. This chain uses TRBV13 with TRBJ2-5; D uncertain. The CDR3 length is 14 residues. Per germline, CDR1 PRHDT and CDR2 FYEKMQ (reference sequence). The V end was cut by 4 bases, the J end by 5 bases, with 14 bases between.

This clonotype was counted only a few times. The chain carries TRBV20-1 and TRBJ2-7; 7 nucleotides match TRBD2. The CDR3 runs to 15 residues. Germline CDR1 DFQATT, CDR2 SNEGSKA (reference sequence). V was pared by 1 base and J by 5 bases, with 11 bases of the junction left unmatched. The CDR3 protein is CSARVQGGRAHEQYF. The CDR3 DNA follows: TGCAGTGCTAGAGTTCAGGGAGGGAGGGCCCACGAGCAGTACTTC.

In its sample, this clonotype was seen many times. The chain links TRBV6-5 to TRBJ2-2; D is undetermined. The CDR3 has 15 amino acids. Germline loops: CDR1 MNHEY, CDR2 SVGAGI. Trimming shortened V by 2 bases and J by 1 base, and 8 bases separated the two germline ends. CDR3 nucleotide sequence: TGTGCCAGCAGTTACGTATTGAGGAACACCGGGGAGCTGTTTTTT. As protein: CASSYVLRNTGELFF.

In its sample, this clonotype was seen many times. The chain combines TRBV3-1 with TRBJ2-1, with no clear D. V was clipped by 4 bases and J by 4 bases, with 2 bases between them. This CDR3 has 11 residues. Germline V gives CDR1 LGHDT, CDR2 YNNKEL (reference sequence). CDR3 in amino acids: CASSLYNEQFF. The CDR3 DNA sequence: TGTGCCAGCAGCCTTTACAATGAGCAGTTCTTC.

This clonotype showed up many times. The chain employs TRBV6-2 or TRBV6-3 and TRBJ1-2; 8 bases line up with TRBD1. The trim removed 5 bases at V and 5 bases at J, leaving 13 bases unmatched. In germline, CDR1 is MNHEY, CDR2 SVGEGT. The CDR3 totals 16 residues. The CDR3, as DNA: TGTGCCAGCAGTGATCACTCTCCGACAGGGGTTTATGGCTACACCTTC. It encodes CASSDHSPTGVYGYTF.

This clonotype was counted ten times or more. Here the CDR3 reads CASILTSGSNTGELFF. The CDR3 region has the DNA TGTGCCAGTATCCTTACTAGCGGGAGTAACACCGGGGAGCTGTTTTTT. The chain has TRBV19 and TRBJ2-2, with TRBD2 matching over 11 bases. Trimming cost V 7 bases and J 2 bases; bases outside gene matches: 6. The CDR3 is 16 residues long. Germline loops: CDR1 LNHDA, CDR2 SQIVND (reference sequence).

This clonotype was observed a handful of times. The gene calls are TRBV20-1 and TRBJ2-5; a weak D match, TRBD2 (6 bases). This CDR3 region has 18 residues. Between the trimmed V and J ends, which lost 6 bases and 10 bases, there was a span of 36 bases. Per the germline V gene, CDR1 is DFQATT and CDR2 is SNEGSKA (reference sequence). DNA of the CDR3: TGCAGTGCGATCATACCGGGACTCAAGCCGGTCGGGCATGTGGACCAGTACTTC. Protein sequence: CSAIIPGLKPVGHVDQYF.

This clonotype occurred a few times. The rearrangement joins TRBV18 to TRBJ1-6; D possibly corresponds to TRBD1 (5 bases). Trimming left V 2 bases short and J 3 bases short, with 14 bases between. The CDR3 loop spans 17 amino acids. Germline lookup yields CDR1 KGHSH and CDR2 LQKENI. CDR3 DNA: TGTGCCAGCTCACCATTTGCGGGGGGGTACTATAATTCACCCCTCCACTTT. As protein: CASSPFAGGYYNSPLHF.

This clonotype appeared many times. This chain links TRBV5-1 with TRBJ2-7; D gene unclear. Germline assignment: CDR1 SGHRS and CDR2 YFSETQ. The V end lost 1 base, the J end lost 2 bases, and 13 bases lay between the germline ends. CDR3 length equals 15 residues. CDR3 DNA: TGCGCCAGCAGCTTGCTACCGGGCCTCGCCTACGAGCAGTACTTC. Protein: CASSLLPGLAYEQYF.

The chain has TRBV7-9 and TRBJ2-3; D call uncertain. The assigned J gene may be wrong: the sequence end matches TRBJ2-5 better. The CDR3 runs 14 residues. Per the germline V gene, CDR1 is SEHNR and CDR2 is FQNEAQ (reference sequence). The CDR3 nucleotides read TGTGCCAGCAGCTTCGGCCCCCCGCGGGAGACCCAGTACTTC. Its translation is CASSFGPPRETQYF.

This clonotype was seen repeatedly, ten times or more. The chain links TRBV4-2 to TRBJ2-1; TRBD2 matches 12 bases. The germline V gene encodes CDR1 LGHNA and CDR2 YNFKEQ. After removal of 3 bases from V and 4 bases from J, the junction contained 1 base not matched to a gene. The CDR3 loop spans 15 amino acids. The CDR3 coding sequence is TGTGCCAGCAGCCACCTAGCGGGAGGGTACAATGAGCAGTTCTTC. Translation: CASSHLAGGYNEQFF.

This clonotype showed up many times. The chain is built from TRBV3-1 and TRBJ2-5; unclear D gene. Germline CDR1 reads LGHDT; CDR2 reads YNNKEL (reference sequence). CDR3 length equals 13 residues. The V end lost 3 bases, the J end lost 2 bases, and 7 bases lay between the germline ends. For the CDR3, the DNA is TGTGCCAGCAGCCACACAAATCAAGAGACCCAGTACTTC. Translation gives CASSHTNQETQYF.

This clonotype occurred a few times. The rearrangement uses TRBV29-1 and TRBJ2-5; 11 nucleotides match TRBD2. The germline V gene encodes CDR1 SQVTM and CDR2 ANQGSEA. The CDR3 is made up of 17 amino acids. Losses at the gene ends were 4 bases for V and 3 bases for J; bases not matched to a gene: 13. The CDR3 region is CSVAPGYSGGAEETQYF. CDR3 nucleotides: TGCAGCGTTGCCCCAGGGTATAGCGGGGGGGCCGAAGAGACCCAGTACTTC.

This clonotype was seen many times. The rearrangement uses TRBV12-3 or TRBV12-4 and TRBJ2-5; no clear D gene. This CDR3 is built from 15 residues. Trimming left V 3 bases short and J 2 bases short, with 13 bases between. The CDR3 coding sequence is TGTGCCAGCAGTTTTATCGTGGGCCCACAAGAGACCCAGTACTTC. Its protein is CASSFIVGPQETQYF.

At least ten counts were recorded for this clonotype. The chain carries TRBV6-2 or TRBV6-3 and TRBJ2-7; D ambiguous. The CDR3 sequence is 14 residues long. Germline values: CDR1 MNHEY, CDR2 SVGEGT. Between the trimmed V and J ends, which lost 1 base and 2 bases, there was a span of 9 bases. The CDR3 DNA follows: TGTGCCAGCAGTTACTACTCTCAGACCTACGAGCAGTACTTC. This sequence encodes CASSYYSQTYEQYF.

This clonotype was detected many times. The V call is TRBV7-3, the J call TRBJ2-2; no definite D call. Germline V gene lookup returns CDR1 SGHTA and CDR2 FQGTGA. The CDR3 sequence is 15 residues long. V lost 5 bases and J lost 6, with 16 bases in between. The CDR3 region is CASSPGGPRPGELFF. Written as DNA, the CDR3 is TGTGCCAGCAGCCCCGGTGGTCCTCGGCCCGGGGAGCTGTTTTTT. Together with reference TRBV7-3 and TRBJ2-2, the CDR3 gives the full variable domain: GAGVSQTPSNKVTEKGKYVELRCDPISGHTALYWYRQSLGQGPEFLIYFQGTGAADDSGLPNDRFFAVRPEGSVSTLKIQRTERGDSAVYLCASSPGGPRPGELFFGEGSRLTVL.

The rearrangement uses TRBV10-1 and TRBJ2-2; D may be TRBD2 (5 bases). The V end was cut by 4 bases, the J end by 4 bases, with 16 bases between. The CDR3 loop spans 16 amino acids. The V gene's germline CDR1 is WNHNN and CDR2 SYGVQD (reference sequence). The CDR3 region has the DNA TGCGCCAGCAGTGCCGGGATTTCTAGGTTCACCGGGGAGCTGTTTTTT. Amino acid sequence: CASSAGISRFTGELFF.

This clonotype was found many times. The V call is TRBV2, the J call TRBJ2-2; 9 bases map to TRBD1. This CDR3 region has 21 residues. Trimming removed 2 bases from V and 7 bases from J; junction bases left unmatched: 23. The germline gives CDR1 SNHLY, CDR2 FYNNEI. CDR3: CASSERVLISHYRGRSGELFF. CDR3 DNA: TGTGCCAGCAGTGAAAGGGTCCTCATCTCTCATTACAGGGGGCGTAGCGGGGAGCTGTTTTTT.

V is TRBV11-2 and J is TRBJ2-3; possible D gene TRBD2, 8 bases. The CDR3 has 16 residues. The V and J ends lost 5 bases and 7 bases respectively, with 22 bases between them. Germline V lookup: CDR1 SGHAT, CDR2 FQNNGV. CDR3 in DNA: TGTGCCAGCAGCCGGTCGGGACAGAGCGGGGGAAATACGCAGTATTTT. This sequence encodes CASSRSGQSGGNTQYF.

This clonotype was seen more than once but under ten times. The chain carries TRBV28 and TRBJ2-1; TRBD2 agrees at 8 bases. The germline V gene encodes CDR1 MDHEN and CDR2 SYDVKM. CDR3 length: 15 residues. The junction had 10 bases not matched to a gene; V was cut back by 7 bases and J by 5 bases. The CDR3 coding sequence is TGTGCCAGCAAGCCCGGGGGGGCCCAAAACAATGAGCAGTTCTTC. This gives the protein CASKPGGAQNNEQFF.

This clonotype was found many times. This CDR3 reads CASSLQGPNQPQHF. CDR3 DNA sequence: TGTGCCAGCAGTTTACAGGGTCCAAATCAGCCCCAGCATTTT. The rearrangement links TRBV6-5 to TRBJ1-5; D is possibly TRBD1 (6 bases). CDR1 MNHEY and CDR2 SVGAGI come from the germline V gene. CDR3 size: 14 residues. The germline V and J ends were trimmed by 4 bases and 4 bases, with 11 bases remaining between them.